The sequence of this T cell receptor (beta chain) was determined in a study of spatial heterogeneity in lung cancer. Study overall: Combinations of a unique TCR and a UMI were tallied in raw reads, and on average each appeared more than ten times. Study findings and constraints: Blood contained ubiquitous expanded tumor TCRs more at resection than at follow-up.

CDR1 is SGHAT and CDR2 is FQNNGV in the germline V gene. There are 15 residues in the CDR3. The V and J ends lost 5 bases and 5 bases, in that order; junction bases with no gene match: 9. Sample time point: sample taken at primary tumor resection. The donors comprised roughly 71 untreated early-stage non-small cell lung cancer patients. Unsorted samples of tumor, nontumor lung or frozen PBMC had their whole RNA sequenced. Only a few counts were recorded for this clonotype. Its matching antigen is unknown. In TCRdb, the 5' RACE reads were re-called with MiXCR into one record per CDR3 protein. The data show about 92,000 distinct CDR3 sequences, 12% seen once.

This sample comprised PBMCs, obtained at surgery. This chain uses TRBV11-2 with TRBJ2-5; 9 nucleotides agree with TRBD2. The clonotype comes from a male donor with early-stage non-small cell lung cancer. CDR3 sequence (DNA): TGTGCCAGCAGCCGAGACCATAGCGGGAGTGAGACCCAGTACTTC. This translates into CASSRDHSGSETQYF.